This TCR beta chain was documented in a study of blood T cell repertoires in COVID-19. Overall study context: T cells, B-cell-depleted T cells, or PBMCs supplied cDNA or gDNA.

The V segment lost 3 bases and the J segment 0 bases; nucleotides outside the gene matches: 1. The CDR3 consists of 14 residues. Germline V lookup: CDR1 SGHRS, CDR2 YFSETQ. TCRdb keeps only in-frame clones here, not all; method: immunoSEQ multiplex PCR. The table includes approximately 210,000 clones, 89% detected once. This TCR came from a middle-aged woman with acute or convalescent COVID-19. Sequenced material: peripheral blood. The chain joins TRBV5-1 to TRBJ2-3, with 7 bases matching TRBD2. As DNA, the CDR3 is TGCGCCAGCAGCTGGACTAGTAGCACAGATACGCAGTATTTT. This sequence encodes CASSWTSSTDTQYF.